This TCR beta chain was profiled in a study of identical twins (dated by TCRdb to 2016 to 2018). As for the study more broadly: To test whether fetal clonotypes persist, this study deep-sequenced TCR alpha and beta repertoires from monozygotic twins, from unrelated adults of various ages, and from cord blood. To rule out contamination, the twin experiments were replicated at different times with different library preparation protocols. Here is what the overall study found, with its caveats: Compared with coincidental sharing between unrelated individuals, out-of-frame TCR alpha sequences shared between twins had an excess of sequences with low generation probability. Invariant T cells such as MAIT and iNKT could partly confound zero-insertion analyses, though diverse VJ usage argued against this for most clonotypes. In monozygotic twins, recombination models systematically underestimated out-of-frame TCR alpha sharing, but the models matched the sharing seen between unrelated individuals. Because the same donors could not be followed over many years, the conclusions depended on cross-sectional statistical analysis. Fewer insertions were carried by abundant cord blood beta clonotypes; a weaker similar trend was observed in young adult naive repertoires, while no such trend was observed in memory repertoires. The excess sharing between twins in beta out-of-frame sequences was weaker because fewer shared sequences reduced the signal-to-noise ratio.

Points on this clonotype: Its antigen is still unknown. Qualities for individual bases were not recorded, and no much larger clone is one base off.

The library was obtained by 5' RACE. These reads were obtained on an Illumina HiSeq 2000. A universal primer binding site was introduced by template switching, and a unique molecular identifier was present in the final cDNA, enabling accurate counting of TCR cDNA molecules. Specific primers in the conserved constant-segment region were used to synthesize first-strand cDNA for the TCR alpha and beta chains. To control for contamination, every cDNA library was double barcoded, receiving both a SMART-Mk sample barcode and Illumina barcodes. TruSeq adapter sequences, together with Illumina sample barcodes, were added in two successive PCR steps. The Illumina HiSeq platform was used with custom primers to sequence TCR alpha and beta cDNA libraries. As for the original processing: Unique molecular identifiers were extracted from raw reads with MiGEC, and CDR3 positions were determined with MiXCR. For each individual, recombination models were inferred using an EM algorithm with the repgenHMM and IGoR tools. The tcR package in R was used for shared clonotype analysis, with sharing normalized by the product of cloneset sizes. To study raw recombination free of thymic and clonal selection effects, out-of-frame nonproductive sequences were analyzed. Starting from the raw public reads, TCRdb applied fastp trimming at Q25, assembled clones with MiXCR and retained in-frame beta chains. CDR3 protein duplicates are merged, each entry listing the most common genes and DNA. The V and J calls, along with clone size, are taken from TCRdb and not from the paper's own processing. The sample yields 1.5 million to 2 million distinct CDR3 sequences; about 30% were counted once. In total, the top ten clones hold approximately 0.29% of the sample.

Per the germline V gene (reference sequence), DFQATT is the CDR1 and SNEGSKA is the CDR2. From the cysteine up to the phenylalanine, the CDR3 has a length of 15 residues. CDR3 DNA only is kept here, 45 bases in frame from base 1. Clipping removes 4 bases from V and 3 bases from J, with 5 as the unmatched junction base count. Every donor was a healthy Caucasian. The sequenced sample consisted of cord blood. The TCR comes from a newborn girl in good health. The chain couples TRBV20-1 to TRBJ2-1; 11 central bases correspond to TRBD2. Here the CDR3 is given as CSAKPGTSGYNEQFF. DNA sequence: TGCAGTGCTAAACCCGGGACTAGCGGCTACAATGAGCAGTTCTTC.